This TCR beta chain was sequenced in a study of cytomegalovirus exposure and HLA in healthy donors. Using immunoSEQ multiplex PCR, the repertoire was profiled, and TCRdb retains in-frame clones only, with some absent. The sample holds approximately 160,000 clones, around nine tenths seen once. Germline CDR1 and CDR2: SGHDN and FVKESK. With V trimmed by 1 base and J by 6 bases, 6 bases remained unmatched. The CDR3 length is 17 residues. The sample was PBMCs. The V and J genes are TRBV14 and TRBJ2-2; 12 bases match TRBD2. This clonotype originated in a woman between 18 and 29 years old in good health and CMV-seronegative. CDR3 sequence reads: CASSQAPLAGGPGELFF. The CDR3 nucleotides are TGTGCCAGCAGCCAAGCCCCCCTAGCGGGGGGGCCCGGGGAGCTGTTTTTT.